This T cell receptor beta chain is from a study of blood T cell repertoires in COVID-19. Measured with immunoSEQ multiplex PCR; TCRdb has only the in-frame clones, and not every one. The sample yields about 410,000 clones, roughly 91% seen once. Germline CDR1 and CDR2: MNHEY and SVGAGI. V trimming: 8 bases; J trimming: 7 bases; junction bases outside the gene matches: 11. The CDR3 length is 14 residues. Sequenced input: PBMCs or T cells enriched from blood (not recorded which). The rearrangement joins TRBV6-5 to TRBJ2-1, with 7 positions matching TRBD2. The sequence was collected from a man aged 18 to 30 who had recovered from COVID-19. The CDR3 sequence: CASLLGGGRNEQFF. As DNA, the CDR3 is TGTGCCAGCTTATTGGGGGGAGGGAGAAATGAGCAGTTCTTC.